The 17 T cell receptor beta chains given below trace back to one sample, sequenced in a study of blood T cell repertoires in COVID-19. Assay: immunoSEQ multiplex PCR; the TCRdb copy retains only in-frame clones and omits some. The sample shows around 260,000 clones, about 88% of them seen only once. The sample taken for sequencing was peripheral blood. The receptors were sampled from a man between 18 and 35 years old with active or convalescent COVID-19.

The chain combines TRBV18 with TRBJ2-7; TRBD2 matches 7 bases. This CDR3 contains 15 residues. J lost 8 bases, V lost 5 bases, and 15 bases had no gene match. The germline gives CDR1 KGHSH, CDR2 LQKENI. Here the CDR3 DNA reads TGTGCCAGCTCATTCGCGGGGACTAAGCTGGAAAAGCAGTACTTC. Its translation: CASSFAGTKLEKQYF.

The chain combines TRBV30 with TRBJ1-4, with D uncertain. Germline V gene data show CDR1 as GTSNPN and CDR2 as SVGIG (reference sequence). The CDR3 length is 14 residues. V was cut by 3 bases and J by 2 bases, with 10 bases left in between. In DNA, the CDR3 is TGTGCCTGGAGCCCCGGGATGACTAATGAAAAACTGTTTTTT. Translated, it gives CAWSPGMTNEKLFF.

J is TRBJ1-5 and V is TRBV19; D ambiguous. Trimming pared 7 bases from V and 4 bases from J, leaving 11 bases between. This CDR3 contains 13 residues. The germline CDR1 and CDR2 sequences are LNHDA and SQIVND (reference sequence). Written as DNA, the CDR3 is TGTGCCAGTACCCCTAGGGAGAATCAGCCCCAGCATTTT. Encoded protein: CASTPRENQPQHF. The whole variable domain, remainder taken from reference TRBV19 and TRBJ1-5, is DGGITQSPKYLFRKEGQNVTLSCEQNLNHDAMYWYRQDPGQGLRLIYYSQIVNDFQKGDIAEGYSVSREKKESFPLTVTSAQKNPTAFYLCASTPRENQPQHFGDGTRLSIL.

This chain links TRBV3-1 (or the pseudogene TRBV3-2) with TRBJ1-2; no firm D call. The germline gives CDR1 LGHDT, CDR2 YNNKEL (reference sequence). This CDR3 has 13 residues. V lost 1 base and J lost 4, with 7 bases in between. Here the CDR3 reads CASSQVGLYGYTF. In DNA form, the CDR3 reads TGTGCCAGCAGCCAAGTTGGCCTCTATGGCTACACCTTC.

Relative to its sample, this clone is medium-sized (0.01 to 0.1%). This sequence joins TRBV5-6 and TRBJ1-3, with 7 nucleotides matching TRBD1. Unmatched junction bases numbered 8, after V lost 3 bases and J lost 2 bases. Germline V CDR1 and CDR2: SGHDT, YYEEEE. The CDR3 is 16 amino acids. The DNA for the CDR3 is TGTGCCAGCAGCTCAATTACAGGGGAGCCTGGAAACACCATATATTTT. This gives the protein CASSSITGEPGNTIYF.

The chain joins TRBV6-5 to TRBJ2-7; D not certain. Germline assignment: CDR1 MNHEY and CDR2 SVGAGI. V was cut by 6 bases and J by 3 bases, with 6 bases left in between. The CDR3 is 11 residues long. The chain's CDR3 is CASRRDYEQYF. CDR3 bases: TGTGCCAGCAGGAGAGACTACGAGCAGTACTTC.

CDR3 amino acids: CASSGRPRGRANYGYTF. The CDR3 DNA is TGTGCCAGCAGTGGGCGGCCTCGGGGGAGGGCTAACTATGGCTACACCTTC. The genes are TRBV28 and TRBJ1-2, with a possible D match to TRBD1 (5 bases). Germline lookup yields CDR1 MDHEN and CDR2 SYDVKM. The CDR3 contains 17 residues. V lost 5 bases and J lost 0, with 19 bases in between.

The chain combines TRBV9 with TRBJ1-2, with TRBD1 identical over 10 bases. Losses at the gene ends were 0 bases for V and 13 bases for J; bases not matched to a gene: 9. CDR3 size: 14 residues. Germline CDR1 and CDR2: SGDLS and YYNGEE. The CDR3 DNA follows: TGTGCCAGCAGCGTAGAAGACAGGGGGCGTTCAGCCACCTTC. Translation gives CASSVEDRGRSATF.

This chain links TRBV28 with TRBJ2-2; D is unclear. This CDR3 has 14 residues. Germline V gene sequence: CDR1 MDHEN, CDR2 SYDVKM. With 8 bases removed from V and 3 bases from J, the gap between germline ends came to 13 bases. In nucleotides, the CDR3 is TGTGCCAGCGCGCCCTCGACTGACACCGGGGAGCTGTTTTTT. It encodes CASAPSTDTGELFF.

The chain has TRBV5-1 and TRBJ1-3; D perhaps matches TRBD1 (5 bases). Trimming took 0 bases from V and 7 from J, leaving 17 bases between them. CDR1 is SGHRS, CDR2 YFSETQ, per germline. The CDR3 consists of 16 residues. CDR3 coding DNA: TGCGCCAGCAGCTTGGAGGGGTTGGTCTACGGCAACACCATATATTTT. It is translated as CASSLEGLVYGNTIYF.

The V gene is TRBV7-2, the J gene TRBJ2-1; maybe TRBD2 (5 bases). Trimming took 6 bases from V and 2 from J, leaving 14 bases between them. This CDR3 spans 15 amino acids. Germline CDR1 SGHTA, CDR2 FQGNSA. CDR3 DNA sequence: TGTGCCAGCAGAGGTGGTGCGGGCACCTACAATGAGCAGTTCTTC. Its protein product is CASRGGAGTYNEQFF.

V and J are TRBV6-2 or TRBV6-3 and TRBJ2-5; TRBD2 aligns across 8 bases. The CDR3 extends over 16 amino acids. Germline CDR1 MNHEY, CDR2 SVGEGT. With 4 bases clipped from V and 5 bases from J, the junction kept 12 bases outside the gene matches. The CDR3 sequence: CASSSAGAGVWETQYF. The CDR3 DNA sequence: TGTGCCAGCAGTTCGGCGGGAGCGGGAGTTTGGGAGACCCAGTACTTC.

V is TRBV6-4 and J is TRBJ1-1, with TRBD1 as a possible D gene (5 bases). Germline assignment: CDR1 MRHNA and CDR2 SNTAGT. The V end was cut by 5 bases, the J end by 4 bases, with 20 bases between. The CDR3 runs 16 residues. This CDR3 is CASSPFPVGEGTEAFF. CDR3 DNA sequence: TGTGCCAGCAGTCCCTTCCCGGTAGGGGAGGGCACTGAAGCTTTCTTT.

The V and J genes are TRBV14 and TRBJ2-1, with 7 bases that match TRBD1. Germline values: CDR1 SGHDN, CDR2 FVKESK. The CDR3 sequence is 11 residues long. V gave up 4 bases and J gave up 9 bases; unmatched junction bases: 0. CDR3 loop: CASSPGGEQFF. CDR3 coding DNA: TGTGCCAGCAGCCCAGGGGGTGAGCAGTTCTTC.

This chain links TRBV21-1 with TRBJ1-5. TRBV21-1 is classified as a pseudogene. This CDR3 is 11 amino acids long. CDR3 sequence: CASSYYQPQHF. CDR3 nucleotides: TGTGCCAGCAGCTACTATCAGCCCCAGCATTTT.

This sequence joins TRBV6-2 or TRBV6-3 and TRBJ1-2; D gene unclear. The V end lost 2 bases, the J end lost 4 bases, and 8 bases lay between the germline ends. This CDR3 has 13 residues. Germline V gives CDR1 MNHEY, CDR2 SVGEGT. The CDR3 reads CASSYGPFYGYTF. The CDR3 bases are TGTGCCAGCAGTTACGGGCCCTTCTATGGCTACACCTTC.

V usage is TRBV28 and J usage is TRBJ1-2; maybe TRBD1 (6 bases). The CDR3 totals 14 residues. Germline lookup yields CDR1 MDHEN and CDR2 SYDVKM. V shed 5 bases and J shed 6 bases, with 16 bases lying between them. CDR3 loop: CASSIDRQVDGYTF. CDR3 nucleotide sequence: TGTGCCAGCAGTATTGACCGACAGGTCGATGGCTACACCTTC.